Listed below are T cell receptor beta chains from one sample, sequenced in a study of B cell selection in AIRE deficiency. Data came from immunoSEQ multiplex PCR; TCRdb stores just in-frame clones and leaves some out. The top ten hold 0.2% to 0.25% of the sample, which has some 25,000 clones, approximately 97% seen once. Sequenced input: conventional CD4+ T cells sorted from PBMCs. Receptor source: a human donor with AIRE deficiency. CDR3s leave out the opening cysteine and the closing phenylalanine or tryptophan. Fields, in order: CDR3 length, V gene, CDR3 protein.

14 TRBV27 ASRLWTSGPYNEQF
13 TRBV27 ASSLSAARSYEQY
14 TRBV7-9 ASSLRLAGDRETQY
12 TRBV6-4 ASSQTGGGGGAF
15 TRBV4-2 ASSQTWLNGVKNIQY
11 TRBV10-3 AISALNTGELF
15 TRBV28 ASSLLLAGTNTGELF
12 TRBV19 ASRIGISGNTIY
18 TRBV5-1 ASSLAGGSGRSSSYNEQF
13 TRBV5-6 ASSLWGRGQETQY
13 TRBV5-5 ASSLISGSTDTQY
15 TRBV25-1 ASSEYERDYSNQPQH
14 TRBV29-1 SVEDHSGAANYGYT
15 TRBV7-9 AGSRPRTGVSQETQY
13 TRBV15 ATSRVQLAKNIQY
14 TRBV15 ATSRVKGEGRDEQY
12 TRBV19 ASSPRQGAHEQY
14 TRBV4-3 ASKTGSGRETGELF
14 TRBV19 ASSGGVRAGAYGYT
9 TRBV28 ASSTRKPQH
9 TRBV28 ASRTERVEY
14 TRBV6-1 ASSEGQGGSNQPQH
13 TRBV16 ASSATRNANEKLF
12 TRBV6-6 ASSSSGGQETQY